The clone carrying this T cell receptor beta chain was counted many times. Its antigen is still unknown. One entry per CDR3 protein, called by TCRdb with MiXCR from the reads. The data hold some 560,000 distinct CDR3 sequences, with 40% observed a single time. This sample was taken from a study of T cell repertoires in cytomegalovirus infection. Study-wide background: Recently described HLA-C-restricted plus well-studied HLA-B-restricted CMV epitopes were used. CMV infection and matching HLA type were both indicated by public TCR beta signatures. Points from the study as a whole: Ex vivo, HLA-C-restricted CMV-specific TCR beta clonotypes prevailed over the rest of the response.

Germline assignment: CDR1 SGHTA and CDR2 FQGNSA. V lost 5 bases and J lost 2, with 19 bases in between. CDR3 size: 16 residues. This sample comprised cultured PBMCs, obtained from culture after CMV antigen stimulation. The V call is TRBV7-2, the J call TRBJ2-7, with D tentatively TRBD1 (7 bases). The clonotype comes from a human donor in good health (CMV status not recorded). Some clones in this sample may be carry-over from other donors' samples. The CDR3 DNA follows: TGTGCCAGCAGCCAAGGGGGCGGGACCACCCCCTACGAGCAGTACTTC. Translating it yields CASSQGGGTTPYEQYF.